A selection of T cell receptor beta chains follows, all from one sample in a study of blood T cell repertoires in COVID-19. TCRdb keeps only in-frame clones here, not all; method: immunoSEQ multiplex PCR. The table has some 56,000 clones, around 81% seen once. The sequenced material came from peripheral blood. These TCRs come from a woman of 80 years or more with active or convalescent COVID-19. CDR3s include the opening cysteine and the closing phenylalanine or tryptophan. Each record gives: D gene, V gene, clone size, J gene, CDR3 DNA, CDR3 protein. A D gene is named only where the DNA matches it firmly. A row's size may be missing; if present it is once, few, many or a size class.

.,TRBV7-2,few,TRBJ1-2,TGTGCCAGCAGTTTGGAGGGGCAGCCGAACTATGGCTACACCTTC,CASSLEGQPNYGYTF
.,TRBV7-9,.,TRBJ2-7,TGTGCCAGCAGCTCCCAGACAGGTTCGGACGAGCAGTACTTC,CASSSQTGSDEQYF
.,TRBV5-1,.,TRBJ1-4,TGCGCCAGCAGCCCACCCGAACAGGGAGAAAAACTGTTTTTT,CASSPPEQGEKLFF
TRBD1,TRBV19,.,TRBJ1-4,TGTGCCAGTAGTATCCGGCAGGGGGGAGCAACTAATGAAAAACTGTTTTTT,CASSIRQGGATNEKLFF
.,TRBV27,once,TRBJ1-5,TGTGCCAGCAGTTTCGGGGTATATAGCAATCAGCCCCAGCATTTT,CASSFGVYSNQPQHF
.,TRBV6-5,.,TRBJ1-5,TGTGCCAGCAGTCCCTTTTATGGACAGAATCAGCCCCAGCATTTT,CASSPFYGQNQPQHF
.,TRBV5-4,.,TRBJ2-5,TGTGCCAGCAGCTTATTGGGGCCCGGAGAGACCCAGTACTTC,CASSLLGPGETQYF
TRBD2,TRBV4-2,few,TRBJ2-1,TGTGCCAGCAGGGATAGCGGGGGTGCTTACAATGAGCAGTTCTTC,CASRDSGGAYNEQFF
TRBD2,TRBV7-8,.,TRBJ2-1,TGTGCCAGCAGCGCCCGGACTAGCGGGGGGTACAATGAGCAGTTCTTC,CASSARTSGGYNEQFF
.,TRBV9,once,TRBJ2-2,TGTGCCAGCAGCGCAGGAGACAGGTTGTCCGGGGAGCTGTTTTTT,CASSAGDRLSGELFF
.,TRBV6-5,.,TRBJ2-7,TGTGCCAGCAGCTTCGTACAGGGTACCTACGAGCAGTACTTC,CASSFVQGTYEQYF
TRBD1,TRBV7-2,.,TRBJ1-3,TGTGCCAGCAGCCGGGGACAGATCGACTCTGGAAACACCATATATTTT,CASSRGQIDSGNTIYF
TRBD1,TRBV5-4,few,TRBJ2-7,TGTGCCAGCCAACAGGGGCTGGGTTCATACGAGCAGTACTTC,CASQQGLGSYEQYF
TRBD1,TRBV24-1,.,TRBJ1-2,TGTGCCACCAGTGAGGGGGACAGAGGCTATGGCTACACCTTC,CATSEGDRGYGYTF
TRBD1,TRBV4-3,.,TRBJ1-4,TGCGCCAGCAGCCAAGGTACCATACAGGGGGTCGCTAATGAAAAACTGTTTTTT,CASSQGTIQGVANEKLFF
.,TRBV2,.,TRBJ1-4,TGTGCCGGCGGGGGCGCGACTAATGAAAAACTGTTTTTT,CAGGGATNEKLFF
.,TRBV29-1,.,TRBJ1-1,TGCAGCGTTGAGCAGGGCTATTTGAACACTGAAGCTTTCTTT,CSVEQGYLNTEAFF
TRBD1,TRBV7-2,.,TRBJ1-3,TGTGCCAGCAGCTCCGGACAGGGGGCAGCAGGAAACACCATATATTTT,CASSSGQGAAGNTIYF
TRBD1,TRBV7-2,.,TRBJ2-5,TGTGCCAGCAGCTACTCCGGGACAGGGTTAGAGACCCAGTACTTC,CASSYSGTGLETQYF
.,TRBV27,.,TRBJ2-3,TGTGCCAGCAGTTTCTCTAGGTTCGCAGATACGCAGTATTTT,CASSFSRFADTQYF
TRBD2,TRBV4-3,.,TRBJ2-3,TGCGCCAGCAGCCCTAGCGGGGGGGCAGATACGCAGTATTTT,CASSPSGGADTQYF
.,TRBV19,.,TRBJ2-7,TGTGCCAGTAGTATCGCGGCCAACTACGAGCAGTACTTC,CASSIAANYEQYF
.,TRBV12-3/TRBV12-4,.,TRBJ2-7,TGTGCCAGCACCGACAGGTACGAGCAGTACTTC,CASTDRYEQYF
TRBD1,TRBV5-4,.,TRBJ1-4,TGTGCCAGCAGCATTCGACAGGGGGGAAATGAAAAACTGTTTTTT,CASSIRQGGNEKLFF
TRBD1,TRBV25-1,.,TRBJ2-7,TGTGCCAGCAGTGAGACTCAGGGGGCGCAGGAGCAGTACTTC,CASSETQGAQEQYF
TRBD1,TRBV6-6,once,TRBJ2-3,TGTGCCAGCAGTCTAATACAGGGGGTGGACTCCACAGATACGCAGTATTTT,CASSLIQGVDSTDTQYF
TRBD1,TRBV18,.,TRBJ1-4,TGTGCCAGCTCAGAGCAGGGGGAACGAAAACTGTTTTTT,CASSEQGERKLFF
.,TRBV3-1/TRBV3-2,few,TRBJ1-1,TGTGCCAGCAGTAACGGACGGGGGGCTTTCTTT,CASSNGRGAFF
TRBD2,TRBV7-2,.,TRBJ2-5,TGTGCCAGCAGCGTGGGACTAGCGGGTCAAGAGACCCAGTACTTC,CASSVGLAGQETQYF
TRBD1,TRBV29-1,few,TRBJ1-2,TGCAGCGTTGAGGGATTTACAGGGGCGGTTAGCTATGGCTACACCTTC,CSVEGFTGAVSYGYTF
TRBD2,TRBV29-1,.,TRBJ2-1,TGCAGCGTTGAATTGCAGCTAGCGGGGGACAATGAGCAGTTCTTC,CSVELQLAGDNEQFF
TRBD1,TRBV19,once,TRBJ2-7,TGTGCCAGTAGTATAGGGGACAGGGGGCTCTACGAGCAGTACTTC,CASSIGDRGLYEQYF
.,TRBV14,.,TRBJ2-3,TGTGCCAGCAGCCAAAGAGTCTGGGCTAGCACAGATACGCAGTATTTT,CASSQRVWASTDTQYF
.,TRBV12-3/TRBV12-4,.,TRBJ2-2,TGTGCCAGCAGTTTATTTTCGGCCGGGGAGCTGTTTTTT,CASSLFSAGELFF
TRBD1,TRBV29-1,.,TRBJ2-7,TGCAGCGTTTCTAGGGCAGGGGGTTTCTACGAGCAGTACTTC,CSVSRAGGFYEQYF
.,TRBV27,few,TRBJ1-2,TGTGCCAGCAGTTTACAGGGTGGCTATGGCTACACCTTC,CASSLQGGYGYTF
TRBD1,TRBV6-6,.,TRBJ1-5,TGTGCCAGCAGTTACTCTTCAGACAGGGCCCAGCCCCAGCATTTT,CASSYSSDRAQPQHF
TRBD1,TRBV19,.,TRBJ2-4,TGTGCCAGCCGACAGGGCTCCACAGCCAAAAACATTCAGTACTTC,CASRQGSTAKNIQYF
.,TRBV5-1,.,TRBJ2-5,TGCGCCAGCAGCTTGGCGGGATCGGAGACCCAGTACTTC,CASSLAGSETQYF
.,TRBV4-3,.,TRBJ1-2,TGCGCCAGCAGCCAAGATCCCTCGGGGAGCGGCTACACCTTC,CASSQDPSGSGYTF
TRBD2,TRBV19,.,TRBJ2-1,TGTGCCAGTGGCCCTTACTTAGCGGGGGCCTCCTACAATGAGCAGTTCTTC,CASGPYLAGASYNEQFF
.,TRBV4-1,medium-sized,TRBJ1-2,TGCGCCAGCAGCCAAGATGTCCGGGGTTCCTATGGCTACACCTTC,CASSQDVRGSYGYTF
.,TRBV19,.,TRBJ2-7,TGTGCCAGTAGTATGGCACCAACCTACGAGCAGTACTTC,CASSMAPTYEQYF
.,TRBV12-1,few,TRBJ1-5,TGTGCCAGCAGCTTTGGGGGGAGGGGGAATCAGCCCCAGCATTTT,CASSFGGRGNQPQHF
.,TRBV7-9,.,TRBJ1-2,TGTGCCAGCAGCTTAGAGGCGGAGAACTATGGCTACACCTTC,CASSLEAENYGYTF
.,TRBV2,many,TRBJ1-3,TGTGCCAGCAGTGAAGGGGGACTTCGCTCTGGAAACACCATATATTTT,CASSEGGLRSGNTIYF
TRBD2,TRBV6-5,.,TRBJ2-1,TGTGCCAGCAGTTATGGGACTAGCTTTGAGCAGTTCTTC,CASSYGTSFEQFF
.,TRBV6-2/TRBV6-3,once,TRBJ1-1,TGTGCCAGCAGCCCAACAGGCTTCATGAACACTGAAGCTTTCTTT,CASSPTGFMNTEAFF
.,TRBV6-2/TRBV6-3,.,TRBJ2-7,TGTGCCAGCAGTTACTCGAGTTACGGAGCTGGGGAGCAGTACTTC,CASSYSSYGAGEQYF
TRBD1,TRBV19,.,TRBJ1-2,TGTGCCAGTAGGCGGGACAGCCTTTATGGCTACACCTTC,CASRRDSLYGYTF
.,TRBV5-4,.,TRBJ2-7,TGTGCCAGCAGCTTGAGTACCGGTTCCTACGAGCAGTACTTC,CASSLSTGSYEQYF